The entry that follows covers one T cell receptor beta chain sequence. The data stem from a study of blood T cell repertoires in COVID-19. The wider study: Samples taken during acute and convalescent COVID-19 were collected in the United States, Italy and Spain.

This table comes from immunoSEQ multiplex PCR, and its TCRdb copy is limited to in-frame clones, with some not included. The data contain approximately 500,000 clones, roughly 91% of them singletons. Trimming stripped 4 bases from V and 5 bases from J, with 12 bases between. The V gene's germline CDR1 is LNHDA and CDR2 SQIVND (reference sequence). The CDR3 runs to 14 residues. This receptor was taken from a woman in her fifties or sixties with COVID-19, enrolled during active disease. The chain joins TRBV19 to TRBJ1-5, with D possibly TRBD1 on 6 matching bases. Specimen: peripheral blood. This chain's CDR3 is CASSTDREHQPQHF. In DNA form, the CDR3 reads TGTGCCAGTAGTACGGACAGAGAGCATCAGCCCCAGCATTTT.